Listed below are T cell receptor beta chains from one sample, sequenced in a study of blood T cell repertoires in COVID-19. Clones were sequenced by immunoSEQ multiplex PCR, and TCRdb holds only the in-frame ones, with some missing. The data show some 250,000 clones, around three quarters seen once. Sequenced: peripheral blood. The receptor source for this set is a woman older than 75 with acute or convalescent COVID-19. CDR3s include the opening cysteine and the closing phenylalanine or tryptophan. A D gene is named only where the DNA matches it firmly. Size values are once, few and many counts, or a class for expanded clones, and some rows have none.

clone_size	v_call	j_call	cdr3_length	d_call	cdr3_aa	cdr3_nt
once	TRBV3-1/TRBV3-2	TRBJ2-1	15	NA	CASSQDRLTYNEQFF	TGTGCCAGCAGCCAAGATCGTCTAACTTACAATGAGCAGTTCTTC
NA	TRBV4-2	TRBJ2-2	17	NA	CASSQEGLALDTGELFF	TGTGCCAGCAGCCAAGAGGGGCTAGCGTTGGACACCGGGGAGCTGTTTTTT
NA	TRBV24-1	TRBJ1-1	17	NA	CATSDFLLLRGWTEAFF	TGTGCCACCAGTGATTTTCTGCTCCTTAGGGGATGGACTGAAGCTTTCTTT
NA	TRBV12-3/TRBV12-4	TRBJ1-1	13	NA	CASSLAANTEAFF	TGTGCCAGCAGTTTGGCGGCGAACACTGAAGCTTTCTTT
NA	TRBV4-1	TRBJ1-2	14	NA	CASSQDIRNYGYTF	TGCGCCAGCAGCCAAGATATCAGAAACTATGGCTACACCTTC
NA	TRBV1	TRBJ2-7	13	NA	CTSRNEGAGEQYF	TGCACCAGCAGGAATGAAGGGGCCGGCGAGCAGTACTTC
NA	TRBV19	TRBJ2-3	16	TRBD2	CASSREAGTGTDTQYF	TGTGCCAGTAGTAGGGAAGCGGGGACGGGAACAGATACGCAGTATTTT
NA	TRBV10-2	TRBJ2-4	12	NA	CASSRLGDIQYF	TGCGCCAGCAGTAGACTAGGGGACATTCAGTACTTC
NA	TRBV3-1/TRBV3-2	TRBJ2-1	16	TRBD2	CASSAGTSGSYNEQFF	TGTGCCAGCAGTGCCGGGACTAGCGGATCCTACAATGAGCAGTTCTTC
NA	TRBV6-1	TRBJ2-2	16	TRBD2	CASREGTSSYTGELFF	TGTGCCAGCAGGGAAGGGACTAGCAGTTACACCGGGGAGCTGTTTTTT
NA	TRBV2	TRBJ1-6	14	NA	CARSPWATNSPLHF	TGTGCCAGGAGTCCTTGGGCAACTAATTCACCCCTCCACTTT
few	TRBV6-6	TRBJ2-7	15	TRBD2	CASNSAGGSGYEQYF	TGTGCCAGCAATTCGGCAGGCGGGAGCGGCTACGAGCAGTACTTC
NA	TRBV11-1	TRBJ1-1	15	NA	CASSRPGIPNTEAFF	TGTGCCAGCAGCCGCCCGGGAATCCCAAACACTGAAGCTTTCTTT
NA	TRBV6-5	TRBJ1-2	16	NA	CASSYSRGGLGGGYTF	TGTGCCAGCAGTTACTCGAGGGGCGGGCTAGGGGGTGGCTACACCTTC
NA	TRBV6-5	TRBJ2-1	15	NA	CASRKAGVVQGEQFF	TGTGCCAGCCGGAAGGCGGGCGTTGTGCAGGGGGAGCAGTTCTTC
NA	TRBV19	TRBJ2-3	14	NA	CASSSQHLTDTQYF	TGTGCCAGTAGTTCACAGCACCTCACAGATACGCAGTATTTT
NA	TRBV3-1/TRBV3-2	TRBJ2-3	12	NA	CASSLRDFAQYF	TGTGCCAGCAGCCTCCGGGACTTTGCCCAGTATTTT
NA	TRBV4-1	TRBJ1-2	14	TRBD1	CASSPDRTNYGYTF	TGCGCCAGCAGCCCGGACAGGACTAACTATGGCTACACCTTC
NA	TRBV6-2/TRBV6-3	TRBJ2-1	15	NA	CASSSGGFSYNEQFF	TGTGCCAGCAGTTCAGGAGGATTTTCCTACAATGAGCAGTTCTTC
NA	TRBV29-1	TRBJ1-2	12	TRBD1	CSVGQGAGGYTF	TGCAGCGTTGGACAGGGGGCCGGCGGCTACACCTTC